This T cell receptor beta chain was identified during a study of patients and donors after allogeneic stem cell transplantation. From the RT-PCR reads, TCRdb called clonotypes with MiXCR, one entry per CDR3 protein. The top ten clones hold 5% to 6.5% of a sample with about a million distinct CDR3 sequences, about a sixth of them seen once. Specimen: blood, either unsorted or a sorted T cell fraction (not recorded which). This clonotype was sampled from a human donor who was either an allogeneic HSCT recipient or a stem cell or donor lymphocyte infusion donor (not recorded which). It is not recorded whose cells these are; they may come from a transplant donor.

CDR3 DNA: TGTGCCAGCAGTTTTGGGACTGGGGCAACCGCCGTTTCGGGCTACACCTTC. It encodes CASSFGTGATAVSGYTF. This chain links TRBV12-3 or TRBV12-4 with TRBJ1-2; perhaps TRBD1 as D (5 bases). V lost 3 bases and J 8 bases, leaving 25 bases between the germline ends. The CDR3 length is 17 residues.